This paragraph reports one TCR beta chain. This entry belongs to a study of T cells expressing NK-cell markers. TCRdb re-called the 5' RACE reads and gives one entry per CDR3 protein, without DNA. The sample table sets out 550,000 or so distinct CDR3 sequences. In germline, CDR1 is SEHNR, CDR2 FQNEAQ (reference sequence). The CDR3 sequence is 17 residues long. The V gene is TRBV7-9, the J gene TRBJ2-3; absent DNA, TCRdb's TRBD2 call cannot be checked. The sequenced sample was blood T cells: a sorted CD56 or NKG2C T cell subset, CD4+ or CD8+ T cells, or bulk PBMC T cells (not recorded which). The sequence came from a man aged 18 to 29 in good health. CDR3 in amino acids: CASTHLAGSRFGDTQYF.